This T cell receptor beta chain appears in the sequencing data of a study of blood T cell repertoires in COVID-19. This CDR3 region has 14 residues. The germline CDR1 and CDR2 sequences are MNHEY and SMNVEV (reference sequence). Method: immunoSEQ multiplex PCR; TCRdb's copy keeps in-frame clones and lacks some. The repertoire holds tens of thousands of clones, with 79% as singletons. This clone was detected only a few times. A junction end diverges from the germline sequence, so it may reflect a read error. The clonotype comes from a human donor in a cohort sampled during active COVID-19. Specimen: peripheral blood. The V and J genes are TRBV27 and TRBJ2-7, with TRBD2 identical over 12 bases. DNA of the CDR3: TGTGCCAGCAGCGGTAAAGGACTAGCGGGACCCCCTTTCTTC. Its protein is CASSGKGLAGPPFF.